These T cell receptor beta chains were read from a single sample in a study of T cell responses to AZD1222 COVID-19 vaccine. TCRdb's copy holds only in-frame clones and misses some; the assay was immunoSEQ multiplex PCR. The sample shows 160,000 or so clones, 85% to 90% of them seen only once. The source material was peripheral blood, sampled 28 days after the second dose of the MenACWY control vaccine. These receptors all come from an adult who received the MenACWY meningococcal vaccine as a control. CDR3s include the opening cysteine and the closing phenylalanine or tryptophan. The order of the fields is V gene, clone size, D gene, J gene, CDR3 DNA, CDR3 protein. The D gene is left open where the match is weak. Clone size is not always given. Where it is, it says once, few, many or a class for expanded clones.

>TRBV4-2|NA|NA|TRBJ2-7
TGTGCCAGCAGCCAAACGGGGACGGTTTGGGATGTTAGGGGCGAGCAGTACTTC
CASSQTGTVWDVRGEQYF
>TRBV7-9|NA|TRBD1|TRBJ2-4
TGTGCCAGCAGCCCGGACAGGTCGCCGCTGGCCAAAAACATTCAGTACTTC
CASSPDRSPLAKNIQYF
>TRBV7-2|NA|NA|TRBJ2-3
TGTGCCAGCAGCTTAGGTTGGATGGGCACAGATACGCAGTATTTT
CASSLGWMGTDTQYF
>TRBV2|NA|NA|TRBJ1-1
TGTGCCAGCAGTCTACACTTGAACACTGAAGCTTTCTTT
CASSLHLNTEAFF
>TRBV30|NA|NA|TRBJ2-6
TGTGCCTGGAGTACCCAGGGTCCCGGGGCCAACGTCCTGACTTTC
CAWSTQGPGANVLTF
>TRBV28|NA|TRBD2|TRBJ2-1
TGTGCCAGCAGGACCCCGGGACTAAGCTCCTACAATGAGCAGTTCTTC
CASRTPGLSSYNEQFF
>TRBV27|NA|NA|TRBJ1-6
TGTGCCAGCAGTTTTTCGGCTAACAGGGAGGTCTCACCCCTCCACTTT
CASSFSANREVSPLHF
>TRBV27|NA|TRBD2|TRBJ2-7
TGTGCCAGCATGGGAGGGTATGCTAGCGGTGACGACGAGCAGTACTTC
CASMGGYASGDDEQYF
>TRBV7-2|NA|TRBD1|TRBJ1-6
TGTGCCAGCAGCCCGCTCGGACAGGGGGTTAACTCACCCCTCCACTTT
CASSPLGQGVNSPLHF
>TRBV4-1|NA|NA|TRBJ2-7
TGCGCCAGCAGCCGCTCCCCGACAGGCGCCTACGAGCAGTACTTC
CASSRSPTGAYEQYF
>TRBV12-3/TRBV12-4|NA|NA|TRBJ2-7
TGTGCCAGCAGCCCCGGGGGGCCCCTGGAGCAGTACTTC
CASSPGGPLEQYF
>TRBV28|NA|TRBD1|TRBJ1-4
TGTGCCAGCAGTGCTAGACGGACAGGAAAAAATGAAAAACTGTTTTTT
CASSARRTGKNEKLFF
>TRBV7-3|NA|TRBD1|TRBJ1-1
TGTGCCAGCAGCAGCCGGGACAGGGGCACTGAAGCTTTCTTT
CASSSRDRGTEAFF
>TRBV6-1|NA|NA|TRBJ1-5
TGTGCCAGCAGTGAATCCAAATGGAGCAATCAGCCCCAGCATTTT
CASSESKWSNQPQHF
>TRBV19|once|NA|TRBJ1-4
TGTGCCACCAGGGGTTATGAGACTAATGAAAAACTGTTTTTT
CATRGYETNEKLFF
>TRBV19|NA|NA|TRBJ2-2
TGTGCCAGTAGTATTGGGCCCTACACCGGGGAGCTGTTTTTT
CASSIGPYTGELFF
>TRBV18|NA|NA|TRBJ1-1
TGTGCCAGCTCACTAGGAGGGACGACTGAAGCTTTCTTT
CASSLGGTTEAFF
>TRBV2|NA|NA|TRBJ1-4
TGTGCCAGCAGGATCAAAAAACTGTTTTTT
CASRIKKLFF
>TRBV18|NA|NA|TRBJ2-5
TGTGCCAGCTCACCAGGACAGCTGGAGACCCAGTACTTC
CASSPGQLETQYF
>TRBV10-1|NA|TRBD1|TRBJ2-7
TGCGCCAGCAGTGAGTCCCGGGACAGGGTGTGGGACGAGCAGTACTTC
CASSESRDRVWDEQYF
>TRBV28|NA|NA|TRBJ2-5
TGTGCCAGCAGTTTAGCGGACCAAGAGACCCAGTACTTC
CASSLADQETQYF
>TRBV4-3|NA|TRBD2|TRBJ2-1
TGCGCCAGCAGCCAAGCGAAGACTAGCGGGAGGAGGGATGAGCAGTTCTTC
CASSQAKTSGRRDEQFF
>TRBV5-1|few|TRBD1|TRBJ1-1
TGCGCCAGCAGCCAGGGACAGGGGGCTGAAGCTTTCTTT
CASSQGQGAEAFF
>TRBV5-6|few|NA|TRBJ1-2
TGTGCCAGCAGCCGGACAGAGGGCTACACCTTC
CASSRTEGYTF
>TRBV5-4|NA|NA|TRBJ1-6
TGTGCCAGCAGCTTGGCCGCGACCAATAATTCACCCCTCCACTTT
CASSLAATNNSPLHF
>TRBV28|NA|TRBD1|TRBJ1-2
TGTGCCAGCAGATCACAGGGGTGGTATGGCTACACCTTC
CASRSQGWYGYTF
>TRBV24-1|NA|NA|TRBJ1-5
TGTGCCACCAGTGATCCGCAGAGTAATAGCAATCAGCCCCAGCATTTT
CATSDPQSNSNQPQHF
>TRBV3-1/TRBV3-2|NA|NA|TRBJ2-4
TGTGCCAGCAGCCTCCAAAACATTCAGTACTTC
CASSLQNIQYF
>TRBV7-9|NA|NA|TRBJ1-2
TGTGCCAGCAGCAAAAGGCGGGGGCTGGACTATGGCTACACCTTC
CASSKRRGLDYGYTF
>TRBV5-1|NA|TRBD1|TRBJ1-1
TGCGCCAGCAGCCTCCGGGACAGGGGCACTGAAGCTTTCTTT
CASSLRDRGTEAFF
>TRBV5-6|NA|NA|TRBJ1-4
TGTGCCAGCAGCGGCGGGAGAGATGAAAAACTGTTTTTT
CASSGGRDEKLFF
>TRBV9|NA|NA|TRBJ2-1
TGTGCCAGCAACCTCGGGAGTAGCTCCTACAATGAGCAGTTCTTC
CASNLGSSSYNEQFF